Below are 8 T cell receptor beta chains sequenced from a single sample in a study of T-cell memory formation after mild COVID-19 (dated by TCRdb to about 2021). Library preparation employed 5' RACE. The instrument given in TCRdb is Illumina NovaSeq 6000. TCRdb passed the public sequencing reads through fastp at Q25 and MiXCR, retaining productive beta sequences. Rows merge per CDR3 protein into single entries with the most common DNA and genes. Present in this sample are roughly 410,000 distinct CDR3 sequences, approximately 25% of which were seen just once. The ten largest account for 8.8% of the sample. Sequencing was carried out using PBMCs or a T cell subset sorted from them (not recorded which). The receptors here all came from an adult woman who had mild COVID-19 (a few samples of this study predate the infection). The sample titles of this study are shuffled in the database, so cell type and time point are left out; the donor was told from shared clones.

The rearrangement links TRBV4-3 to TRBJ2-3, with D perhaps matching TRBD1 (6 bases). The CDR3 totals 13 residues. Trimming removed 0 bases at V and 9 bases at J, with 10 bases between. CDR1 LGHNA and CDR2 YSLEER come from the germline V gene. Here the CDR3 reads CASSQELRGTQYF. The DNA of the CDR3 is TGCGCCAGCAGCCAAGAACTAAGGGGGACGCAGTATTTT.

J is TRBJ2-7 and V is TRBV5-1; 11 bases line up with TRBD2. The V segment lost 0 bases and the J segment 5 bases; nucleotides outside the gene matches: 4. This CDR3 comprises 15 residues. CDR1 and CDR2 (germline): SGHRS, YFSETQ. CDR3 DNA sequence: TGCGCCAGCAGCTTGGGAACTAGCGGGGGCGACGAGCAGTACTTC. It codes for CASSLGTSGGDEQYF.

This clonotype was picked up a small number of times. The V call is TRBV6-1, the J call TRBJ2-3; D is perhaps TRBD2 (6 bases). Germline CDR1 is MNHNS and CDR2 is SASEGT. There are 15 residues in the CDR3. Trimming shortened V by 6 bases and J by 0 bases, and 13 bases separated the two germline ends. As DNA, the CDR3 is TGTGCCAGCAGAGGGTTTGGGGGGAGCACAGATACGCAGTATTTT. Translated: CASRGFGGSTDTQYF.

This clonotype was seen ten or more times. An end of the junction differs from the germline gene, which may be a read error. The CDR3, as DNA: TGTGCCAGCAGCTTAGGGGGCGAGCAGTACTTC. This sequence encodes CASSLGGEQYF. The rearrangement uses TRBV5-1 and TRBJ2-7, with D possibly being TRBD1 (6 bases). CDR3 size: 11 residues. Looked up from germline, CDR1 is SGHRS and CDR2 is YFSETQ.

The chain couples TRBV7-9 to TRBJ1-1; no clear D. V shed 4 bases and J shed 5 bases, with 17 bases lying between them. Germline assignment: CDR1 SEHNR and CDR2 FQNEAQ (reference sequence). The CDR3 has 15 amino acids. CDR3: CASSSNLRRDTEAFF. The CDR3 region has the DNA TGTGCCAGCAGCTCAAACCTTCGGAGGGATACTGAAGCTTTCTTT.

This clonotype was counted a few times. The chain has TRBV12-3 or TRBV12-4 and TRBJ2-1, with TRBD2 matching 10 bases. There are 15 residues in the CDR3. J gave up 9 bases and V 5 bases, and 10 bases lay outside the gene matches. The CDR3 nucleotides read TGTGCCAGCAGTGGGAGCGGGAGGGTGAGGGGTGAGCAGTTCTTC. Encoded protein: CASSGSGRVRGEQFF.

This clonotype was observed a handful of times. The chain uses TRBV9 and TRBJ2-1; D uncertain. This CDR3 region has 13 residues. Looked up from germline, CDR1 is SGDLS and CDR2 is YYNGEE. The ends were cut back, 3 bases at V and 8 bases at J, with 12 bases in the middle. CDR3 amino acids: CASSEKSMDEQFF. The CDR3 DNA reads TGTGCCAGCAGCGAGAAGAGTATGGATGAGCAGTTCTTC.

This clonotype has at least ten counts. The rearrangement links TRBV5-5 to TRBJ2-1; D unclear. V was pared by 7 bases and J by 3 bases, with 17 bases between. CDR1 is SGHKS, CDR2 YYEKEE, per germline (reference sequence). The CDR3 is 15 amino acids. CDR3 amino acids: CASGLGGEGYNEQFF. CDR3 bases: TGTGCCAGCGGTTTGGGTGGAGAAGGCTACAATGAGCAGTTCTTC. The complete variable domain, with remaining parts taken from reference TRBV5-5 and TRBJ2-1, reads DAGVTQSPTHLIKTRGQQVTLRCSPISGHKSVSWYQQVLGQGPQFIFQYYEKEERGRGNFPDRFSARQFPNYSSELNVNALLLGDSALYLCASGLGGEGYNEQFFGPGTRLTVL.